This T cell receptor beta chain was found in a study of blood T cell repertoires in COVID-19. Unmatched junction bases numbered 4, after V lost 0 bases and J lost 8 bases. The CDR3 consists of 14 residues. CDR1 SGHTA and CDR2 FQGNSA come from the germline V gene. Here immunoSEQ multiplex PCR was the method, and the copy in TCRdb shows in-frame clones only, minus some. The table includes nearly 400,000 clones, over 85% detected once. V is TRBV7-2 and J is TRBJ2-1; 7 bases agree with TRBD2. The source material was PBMCs or T cells enriched from blood (not recorded which). This TCR derives from a woman between 25 and 40 years old who had recovered from COVID-19. The CDR3 DNA reads TGTGCCAGCAGCTTAGCGGGAGGGCCGTATGAGCAGTTCTTC. This encodes CASSLAGGPYEQFF.